The rows below give T cell receptor beta chains drawn from one sample of a study of post-analysis software for immune sequencing data. In TCRdb, the PCR reads were re-called with MiXCR into one record per CDR3 protein. The repertoire holds roughly 730,000 distinct CDR3 sequences, with 30% as singletons. The sample comprised blood. The receptor source for this set is a girl aged 5-17 years with multiple sclerosis. Both conserved end residues are part of each CDR3. The D gene is left open where the match is weak. Size is omitted from some rows. Given values are once, few, many or a class for expanded clones.

.,TRBD1,TRBV10-3,TRBJ2-5,13,TGTGCCATCAGTTGGGACAGGAGGGAGGCCCAGTACTTC,CAISWDRREAQYF
.,.,TRBV2,TRBJ1-6,14,TGTGCCAGCAAGGGACCGGACTATAATTCACCCCTCCACTTT,CASKGPDYNSPLHF
.,TRBD2,TRBV9,TRBJ2-1,15,TGTGCCAGCAGCGCAGGGAGCGGGAGACCCGATGAGCAGTTCTTC,CASSAGSGRPDEQFF
few,TRBD1,TRBV20-1,TRBJ1-6,13,TGCAGTGCCCAGGGACAGTATAATTCACCCCTCCACTTT,CSAQGQYNSPLHF
.,TRBD2,TRBV5-1,TRBJ2-3,15,TGCGCCAGCAGCTGGACTCTAGCGGGAGGGGATACGCAGTATTTT,CASSWTLAGGDTQYF
.,.,TRBV5-1,TRBJ2-3,16,TGCGCCAGCAGCACTCAGGGGGGGGGATTCACAGATACGCAGTATTTT,CASSTQGGGFTDTQYF
.,TRBD1,TRBV24-1,TRBJ2-1,17,TGTGCCACCAGTGACCCTCTACAGGGGGGCTATCGCAATGAGCAGTTCTTC,CATSDPLQGGYRNEQFF
.,.,TRBV4-2,TRBJ2-5,13,TGTGCCAGCAGCCAAGAAAGGGGCGGGACCCAGTACTTC,CASSQERGGTQYF
.,.,TRBV15,TRBJ2-1,13,TGTGCCACCAGCGGCAGGTTAGGGGGGGAGCAGTTCTTC,CATSGRLGGEQFF
.,.,TRBV6-5,TRBJ1-1,15,TGTGCCAGCAGTTATTTGGGTAGCTCGGACGCTGAAGCTTTCTTT,CASSYLGSSDAEAFF
.,.,TRBV6-1,TRBJ2-1,14,TGTGCCAGCAGTGTATCCCTCGGGCGGACCCCCCCGTTCTTC,CASSVSLGRTPPFF
.,TRBD1,TRBV5-1,TRBJ2-6,15,TGCGCCAGCAGCTCGGGACAGACTGGGGCCAACGTCCTGACTTTC,CASSSGQTGANVLTF